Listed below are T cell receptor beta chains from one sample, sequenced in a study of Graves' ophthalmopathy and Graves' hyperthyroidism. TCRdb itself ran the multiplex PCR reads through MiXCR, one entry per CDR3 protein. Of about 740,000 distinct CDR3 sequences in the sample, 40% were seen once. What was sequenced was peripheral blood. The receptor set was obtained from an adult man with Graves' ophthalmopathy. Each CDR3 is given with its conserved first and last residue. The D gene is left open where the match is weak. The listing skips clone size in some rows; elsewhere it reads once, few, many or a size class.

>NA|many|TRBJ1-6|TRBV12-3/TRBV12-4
CASSQTGFNSPLHF
TGTGCCAGCAGTCAAACCGGGTTCAATTCACCCCTCCACTTT
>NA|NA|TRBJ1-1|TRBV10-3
CARRRPGVGAEAFF
TGTGCCCGCAGACGCCCTGGGGTCGGAGCTGAAGCTTTCTTT
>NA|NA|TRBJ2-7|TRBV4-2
CASSQASRAGHYEQYF
TGTGCCAGCAGCCAAGCTTCTCGTGCAGGCCACTACGAGCAGTACTTC
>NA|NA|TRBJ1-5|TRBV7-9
CASSLGGRESDYQPQHF
TGTGCCAGCAGCCTAGGCGGCAGGGAGTCAGATTATCAGCCCCAGCATTTT
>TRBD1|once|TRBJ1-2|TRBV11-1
CASSPTGNGYTF
TGTGCCAGCAGCCCGACAGGGAATGGCTACACCTTC
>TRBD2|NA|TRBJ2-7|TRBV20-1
CSARTAGGAEGQYF
TGCAGTGCTAGGACGGCGGGAGGGGCTGAAGGGCAGTACTTC
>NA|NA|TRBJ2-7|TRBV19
CASSIVGEGATYEQYF
TGTGCCAGTAGTATAGTGGGGGAAGGAGCGACCTACGAGCAGTACTTC
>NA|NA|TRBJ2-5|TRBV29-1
CSVPRPGDQAEFF
TGCAGCGTCCCCCGGCCAGGCGACCAGGCGGAGTTCTTC
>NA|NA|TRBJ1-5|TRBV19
CASTTDRRTHNQPQHF
TGTGCCAGTACCACCGACAGGCGGACGCACAATCAGCCCCAGCATTTT
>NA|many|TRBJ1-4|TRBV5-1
CASSPGSGNEKLFF
TGCGCCAGCAGCCCAGGGTCGGGCAATGAAAAACTGTTTTTT
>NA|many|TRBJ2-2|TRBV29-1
CGIPNTGELFF
TGCGGGATCCCGAACACCGGGGAGCTGTTTTTT
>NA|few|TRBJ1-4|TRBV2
CASRRQPYGASTNEKLFF
TGTGCCAGCAGACGACAGCCTTATGGGGCCTCAACTAATGAAAAACTGTTTTTT
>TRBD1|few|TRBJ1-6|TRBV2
CASSSHGTGDSPLHF
TGTGCCAGCAGTTCCCACGGGACAGGGGACTCACCCCTCCACTTT
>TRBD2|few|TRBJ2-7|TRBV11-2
CASSSGLAGGREQYF
TGTGCCAGCAGCTCCGGACTAGCGGGAGGGAGAGAGCAGTACTTC
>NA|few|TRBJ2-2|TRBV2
CASRLTDRGGELFF
TGTGCCAGCAGGCTGACCGACCGGGGCGGGGAGCTGTTTTTT
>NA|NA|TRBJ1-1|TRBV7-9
CASSPRRGAAFF
TGTGCCAGCAGCCCGCGACGGGGGGCAGCTTTCTTT
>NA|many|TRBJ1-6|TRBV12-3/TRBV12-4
CASREGGSPLHF
TGTGCCAGCAGGGAAGGTGGTTCACCCCTCCACTTT
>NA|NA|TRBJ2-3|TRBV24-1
CATSDQTPGWADTQYF
TGTGCCACCAGTGATCAAACCCCTGGATGGGCAGATACGCAGTATTTT
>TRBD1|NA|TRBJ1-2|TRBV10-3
CAISVRDRGYGYTF
TGTGCCATCAGTGTCCGGGACAGGGGCTATGGCTACACCTTC